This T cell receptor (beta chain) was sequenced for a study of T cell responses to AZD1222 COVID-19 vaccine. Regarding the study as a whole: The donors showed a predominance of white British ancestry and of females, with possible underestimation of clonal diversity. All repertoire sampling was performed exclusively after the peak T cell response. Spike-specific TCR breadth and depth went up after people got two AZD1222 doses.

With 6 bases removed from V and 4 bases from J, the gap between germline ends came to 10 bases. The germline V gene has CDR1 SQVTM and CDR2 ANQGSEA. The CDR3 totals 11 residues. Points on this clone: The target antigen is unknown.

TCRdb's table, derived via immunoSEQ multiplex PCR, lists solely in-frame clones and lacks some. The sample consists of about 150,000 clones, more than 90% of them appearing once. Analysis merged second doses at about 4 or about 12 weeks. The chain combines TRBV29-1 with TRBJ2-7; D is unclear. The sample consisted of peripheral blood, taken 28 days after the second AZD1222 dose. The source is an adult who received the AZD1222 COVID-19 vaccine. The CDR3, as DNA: TGCAGCGTCGCAATAGGTTACGAGCAGTACTTC. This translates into CSVAIGYEQYF.